The 6 T cell receptor beta chains below all came from one sample that was sequenced in a study of blood T cell repertoires in COVID-19. Sequencing was performed with immunoSEQ multiplex PCR; in TCRdb, only in-frame clones are kept and a portion is missing. The sample has 200,000 to 250,000 clones, more than 80% seen once. The sample was PBMCs or T cells enriched from blood (not recorded which). Source of these receptors: a man aged 35 to 55 who had recovered from COVID-19.

The chain recombines TRBV4-1 with TRBJ2-1, with D possibly matching TRBD2 (6 bases). Germline loops: CDR1 MGHRA, CDR2 YSYEKL. V lost 0 bases and J 3 bases, leaving 15 bases between the germline ends. This CDR3 has 17 residues. CDR3 protein: CASSQEGPGEIYNEQFF. CDR3 DNA: TGCGCCAGCAGCCAAGAAGGGCCGGGGGAGATCTACAATGAGCAGTTCTTC.

This clone was detected only a few times. The chain carries TRBV29-1 and TRBJ2-2; D is undetermined. Germline V lookup: CDR1 SQVTM, CDR2 ANQGSEA. Trimming removed 7 bases at V and 1 base at J, with 10 bases between. The CDR3 consists of 13 residues. The CDR3 DNA sequence: TGCAGCGGCGAAACTCAGAACACCGGGGAGCTGTTTTTT. The encoded protein is CSGETQNTGELFF.

The CDR3 reads CASRRAPDISGNTIYF. The CDR3 region has the DNA TGTGCCAGCAGAAGAGCCCCGGACATCTCTGGAAACACCATATATTTT. This rearrangement joins TRBV2 to TRBJ1-3, with a tentative D call TRBD1 (5 bases). CDR3 size: 16 residues. CDR1 and CDR2 from the germline V gene are SNHLY and FYNNEI. Trimming removed 6 bases from V and 0 bases from J, with 15 bases in between.

The J gene is TRBJ2-7, the V gene TRBV6-5; TRBD1 agrees at 11 bases. Germline V gene sequence: CDR1 MNHEY, CDR2 SVGAGI. V lost 4 bases to trimming and J lost 7 bases; unmatched junction nucleotides: 9. This CDR3 region has 15 residues. CDR3 sequence: CASSFYGTGGEEQYF. CDR3 nucleotides: TGTGCCAGCAGTTTTTACGGGACAGGGGGGGAAGAGCAGTACTTC.

The genes are TRBV24-1 and TRBJ1-5; D gene ambiguous. The CDR3 is 13 amino acids. Germline V CDR1 and CDR2: KGHDR, SFDVKD. CDR3 bases: TGTGCACCTACCAACGGGGAAGGACAGCCCCAGCATTTT. Translated, it gives CAPTNGEGQPQHF.

The chain combines TRBV29-1 with TRBJ1-5; 7 bases map to TRBD1. V trimming: 4 bases; J trimming: 2 bases; junction bases outside the gene matches: 5. Germline loops: CDR1 SQVTM, CDR2 ANQGSEA. The CDR3 has 14 residues. The CDR3 is CSVVEGAGNQPQHF. CDR3 bases: TGCAGCGTTGTTGAGGGGGCCGGCAATCAGCCCCAGCATTTT.